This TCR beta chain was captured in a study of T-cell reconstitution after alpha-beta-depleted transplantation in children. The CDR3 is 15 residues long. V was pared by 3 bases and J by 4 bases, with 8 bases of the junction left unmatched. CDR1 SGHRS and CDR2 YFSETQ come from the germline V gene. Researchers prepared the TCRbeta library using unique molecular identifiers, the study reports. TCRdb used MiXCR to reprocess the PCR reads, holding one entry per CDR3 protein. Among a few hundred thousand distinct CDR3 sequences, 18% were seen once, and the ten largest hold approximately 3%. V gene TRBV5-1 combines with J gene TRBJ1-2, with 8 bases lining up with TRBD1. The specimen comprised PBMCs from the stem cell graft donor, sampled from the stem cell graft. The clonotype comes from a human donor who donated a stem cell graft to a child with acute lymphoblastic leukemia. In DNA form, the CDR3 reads TGCGCCAGCAGCTGGGACCCGGGACAGGTCTATGGCTACACCTTC. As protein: CASSWDPGQVYGYTF.